This entry is about one TCR beta chain. Assay used: immunoSEQ multiplex PCR; TCRdb lists only in-frame clones, some missing. The sample lists 65,000 to 90,000 clones, approximately 80% occurring once. This sample was included in a study of blood T cell repertoires in COVID-19. Study details: Collection of acute and convalescent COVID-19 samples took place in the United States, Italy and Spain. T cells, B-cell-depleted T cells, or PBMCs provided the cDNA or gDNA that served as material.

The receptor's source is a woman aged 55-70 years with acute or convalescent COVID-19. The sequencing input was peripheral blood.

The CDR3 DNA sequence: TGTGCCAGCAGTTCCCGACAGGGAGGTTCACCCCTCCACTTT. It encodes CASSSRQGGSPLHF. The chain carries TRBV27 and TRBJ1-6, with 7 bases aligning to TRBD1. V trimming: 4 bases; J trimming: 9 bases; junction bases outside the gene matches: 6. The CDR3 runs to 14 residues. In germline, CDR1 is MNHEY, CDR2 SMNVEV (reference sequence).